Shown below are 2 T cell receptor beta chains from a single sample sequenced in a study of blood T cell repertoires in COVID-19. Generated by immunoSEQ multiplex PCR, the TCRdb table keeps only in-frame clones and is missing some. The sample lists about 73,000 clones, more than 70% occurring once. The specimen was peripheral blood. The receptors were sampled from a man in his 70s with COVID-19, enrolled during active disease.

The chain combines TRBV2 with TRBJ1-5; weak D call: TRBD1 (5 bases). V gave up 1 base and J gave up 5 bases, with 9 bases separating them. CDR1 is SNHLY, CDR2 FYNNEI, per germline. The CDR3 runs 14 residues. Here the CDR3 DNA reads TGTGCCAGCAGTGAAGACAGGAGTTATCAGCCCCAGCATTTT. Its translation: CASSEDRSYQPQHF.

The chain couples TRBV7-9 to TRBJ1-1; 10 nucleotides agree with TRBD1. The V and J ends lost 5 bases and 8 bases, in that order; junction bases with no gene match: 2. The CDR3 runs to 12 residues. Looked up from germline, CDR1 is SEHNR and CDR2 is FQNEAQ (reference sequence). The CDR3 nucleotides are TGTGCCAGCAGCCGACAGGGGGCAGAAGCTTTCTTT. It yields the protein CASSRQGAEAFF.